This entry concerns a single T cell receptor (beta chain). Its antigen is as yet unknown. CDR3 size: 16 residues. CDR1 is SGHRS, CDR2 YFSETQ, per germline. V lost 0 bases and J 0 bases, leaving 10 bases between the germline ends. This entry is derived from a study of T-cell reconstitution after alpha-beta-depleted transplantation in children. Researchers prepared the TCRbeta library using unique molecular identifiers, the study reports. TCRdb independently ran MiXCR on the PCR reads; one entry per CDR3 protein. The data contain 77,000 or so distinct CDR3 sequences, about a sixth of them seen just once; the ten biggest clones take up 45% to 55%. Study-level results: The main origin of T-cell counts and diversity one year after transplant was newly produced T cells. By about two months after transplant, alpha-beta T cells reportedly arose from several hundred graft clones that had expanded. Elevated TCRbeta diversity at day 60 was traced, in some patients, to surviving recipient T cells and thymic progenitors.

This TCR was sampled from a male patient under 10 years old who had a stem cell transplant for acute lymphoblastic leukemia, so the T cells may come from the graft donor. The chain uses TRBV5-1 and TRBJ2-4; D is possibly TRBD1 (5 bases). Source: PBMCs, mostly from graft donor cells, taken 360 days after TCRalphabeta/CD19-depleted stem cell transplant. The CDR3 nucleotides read TGCGCCAGCAGCTTGGACTACAGGCTAGCCAAAAACATTCAGTACTTC. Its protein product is CASSLDYRLAKNIQYF.